The rows below give T cell receptor beta chains drawn from one sample of a study of blood T cell repertoires in COVID-19. The data were produced by immunoSEQ multiplex PCR, yet TCRdb's version contains in-frame clones alone and is incomplete. The sample holds 300,000 to 350,000 clones, around 90% seen once. The sample taken for sequencing was peripheral blood. Every receptor here comes from a woman in her 40s with COVID-19, enrolled during active disease. The CDR3 runs from the conserved cysteine through the conserved F or W. The D gene is left open where the match is weak. A row's size may be missing; if present it is once, few, many or a size class.

-	TRBV28	TRBJ1-5	-	CASSPDRKAQPQHF	TGTGCCAGCAGTCCTGACAGGAAAGCTCAGCCCCAGCATTTT
once	TRBV5-1	TRBJ1-1	TRBD1	CASSAQGGTGELLAFF	TGCGCCAGCAGCGCCCAAGGGGGGACAGGCGAACTCTTAGCTTTCTTT
-	TRBV30	TRBJ1-5	-	CASSWQANQPQHF	TGTGCCTCGTCTTGGCAGGCAAATCAGCCCCAGCATTTT
-	TRBV19	TRBJ2-2	-	CASNRLAGELFF	TGTGCCAGTAATCGACTGGCCGGGGAGCTGTTTTTT
-	TRBV29-1	TRBJ2-2	-	CSVDSPSGELFF	TGCAGCGTTGATTCCCCTTCCGGGGAGCTGTTTTTT
-	TRBV27	TRBJ2-5	TRBD1	CASSPRGPETQYF	TGTGCCAGCAGTCCCAGGGGGCCGGAGACCCAGTACTTC
-	TRBV15	TRBJ2-1	TRBD2	CATSRDPFLAGEQFF	TGTGCCACCAGCAGAGATCCCTTTCTAGCGGGGGAGCAGTTCTTC
-	TRBV7-3	TRBJ2-2	-	CASSPQGNTGELFF	TGTGCCAGCAGCCCCCAGGGGAACACCGGGGAGCTGTTTTTT
-	TRBV6-6	TRBJ2-7	-	CASNPASIYEQYF	TGTGCCAGCAATCCCGCTAGTATCTACGAGCAGTACTTC
-	TRBV24-1	TRBJ2-1	-	CATSEGSYYNEQFF	TGTGCCACCAGTGAGGGCTCCTACTACAATGAGCAGTTCTTC
-	TRBV6-5	TRBJ1-1	TRBD1	CASSSEGAGDTEAFF	TGTGCCAGCTCCTCTGAGGGGGCCGGGGACACTGAAGCTTTCTTT
few	TRBV18	TRBJ1-4	-	CASSPQQQVSTNEKLFF	TGTGCCAGCTCACCCCAACAACAGGTCTCAACTAATGAAAAACTGTTTTTT
-	TRBV2	TRBJ2-1	-	CASSELRATLNEQFF	TGTGCCAGCAGTGAACTCCGCGCTACTCTTAATGAGCAGTTCTTC
-	TRBV6-5	TRBJ2-7	TRBD1	CASSRTGTYEQYF	TGTGCCAGCAGTCGGACAGGGACGTACGAGCAGTACTTC
few	TRBV18	TRBJ1-2	TRBD1	CASSRQGIDGYTF	TGTGCCAGCTCACGACAGGGCATAGATGGCTACACCTTC
-	TRBV28	TRBJ2-7	TRBD2	CASSPRTSGTHEQYF	TGTGCCAGCAGTCCTAGGACTAGCGGGACCCACGAGCAGTACTTC
few	TRBV7-3	TRBJ2-2	-	CASSSTDNTGELFF	TGTGCCAGCAGCTCGACAGACAACACCGGGGAGCTGTTTTTT
-	TRBV29-1	TRBJ2-7	TRBD2	CSAEPPSGTYEQYF	TGCAGCGCCGAGCCCCCTAGCGGGACCTACGAGCAGTACTTC
-	TRBV6-2/TRBV6-3	TRBJ1-1	TRBD1	CASSYGGDRVNTEAFF	TGTGCCAGCAGTTACGGTGGGGACAGGGTGAACACTGAAGCTTTCTTT
once	TRBV27	TRBJ1-1	-	CASSRGYRTMNTEAFF	TGTGCCAGCAGTCGGGGGTACAGAACCATGAACACTGAAGCTTTCTTT
-	TRBV29-1	TRBJ2-5	TRBD1	CSVSGQGQETQYF	TGCAGCGTGTCTGGACAGGGACAAGAGACCCAGTACTTC
-	TRBV6-2/TRBV6-3	TRBJ1-5	TRBD1	CASSWRGRDQPQHF	TGTGCCAGCAGTTGGAGGGGGCGCGATCAGCCCCAGCATTTT
-	TRBV7-2	TRBJ2-7	TRBD1	CATRKQGATAYEQYF	TGTGCCACCCGCAAGCAGGGGGCAACTGCCTACGAGCAGTACTTC
-	TRBV4-3	TRBJ2-1	-	CASSQETVSYNEQFF	TGCGCCAGCAGCCAAGAAACAGTATCCTACAATGAGCAGTTCTTC
-	TRBV7-9	TRBJ1-1	TRBD1	CASSFTGVSGVEAFF	TGTGCCAGCAGCTTTACAGGGGTCTCAGGGGTGGAAGCTTTCTTT
-	TRBV15	TRBJ2-1	-	CATSSVGPPNEQFF	TGTGCCACCAGCAGTGTGGGGCCCCCCAATGAGCAGTTCTTC
-	TRBV3-1/TRBV3-2	TRBJ2-2	-	CASSQESGGVNTGELFF	TGTGCCAGCAGCCAAGAGAGTGGCGGGGTCAACACCGGGGAGCTGTTTTTT
-	TRBV6-5	TRBJ1-2	-	CASGQGPHYGYTF	TGTGCCAGCGGGCAGGGGCCCCACTATGGCTACACCTTC
-	TRBV2	TRBJ2-2	TRBD1	CATHRDRGAGELFF	TGTGCCACGCACCGGGACAGGGGAGCCGGGGAGCTGTTTTTT
-	TRBV28	TRBJ1-5	-	CASSPAGLNSNQPQHF	TGTGCCAGCAGTCCCGCGGGACTGAATAGCAATCAGCCCCAGCATTTT
-	TRBV29-1	TRBJ2-7	-	CSVEGVGTPRTAGRGYEQYF	TGCAGCGTTGAAGGAGTTGGGACGCCGAGAACGGCGGGGAGAGGCTACGAGCAGTACTTC
-	TRBV5-1	TRBJ1-6	-	CASSLEQANSPLHF	TGCGCCAGCAGCTTGGAACAGGCAAATTCACCCCTCCACTTT
few	TRBV19	TRBJ1-1	-	CASIAGVNTEAFF	TGTGCCAGTATCGCGGGAGTGAACACTGAAGCTTTCTTT
-	TRBV11-3	TRBJ1-1	-	CASSLTQASTEAFF	TGTGCCAGCAGCTTAACCCAAGCAAGCACTGAAGCTTTCTTT
few	TRBV12-3/TRBV12-4	TRBJ1-1	TRBD1	CASTQTGGTEAFF	TGTGCCAGCACCCAGACAGGGGGCACTGAAGCTTTCTTT
once	TRBV7-3	TRBJ2-1	TRBD2	CASSSTSGRGNEQFF	TGTGCCAGCAGCTCGACTAGCGGGAGGGGTAATGAGCAGTTCTTC
-	TRBV5-1	TRBJ1-2	TRBD1	CASSAQGGGYGYTF	TGCGCCAGCAGCGCACAGGGGGGAGGCTATGGCTACACCTTC
-	TRBV10-3	TRBJ1-2	TRBD1	CAISYRGGYTF	TGTGCCATCAGCTACAGGGGTGGCTACACCTTC
once	TRBV7-8	TRBJ1-5	-	CASSNTRTHGNQPQHF	TGTGCCAGCAGCAACACACGCACCCATGGCAATCAGCCCCAGCATTTT
-	TRBV7-2	TRBJ2-5	-	CALDLEFQETQYF	TGTGCCCTCGATCTTGAGTTCCAAGAGACCCAGTACTTC
-	TRBV7-2	TRBJ1-1	-	CASSFGGTLDTEAFF	TGTGCCAGCAGCTTTGGAGGAACTCTCGACACTGAAGCTTTCTTT
-	TRBV18	TRBJ2-2	TRBD1	CASSPPTGGAGELFF	TGTGCCAGCTCACCCCCGACAGGGGGGGCCGGGGAGCTGTTTTTT
-	TRBV18	TRBJ2-7	-	CASSQGLISGGNEQYF	TGTGCCAGCTCACAGGGACTAATATCGGGGGGCAACGAGCAGTACTTC
-	TRBV28	TRBJ2-2	TRBD1	CASSFSQGARGTGELFF	TGTGCCAGCAGTTTTTCGCAGGGGGCAAGGGGTACCGGGGAGCTGTTTTTT
-	TRBV4-3	TRBJ2-5	-	CASSLSALGVREETQYF	TGCGCCAGCAGCCTTTCCGCTCTAGGGGTACGAGAGGAGACCCAGTACTTC
few	TRBV19	TRBJ1-5	-	CASSIETGRPYSNQPQHF	TGTGCCAGTAGTATCGAAACAGGCAGACCGTATAGCAATCAGCCCCAGCATTTT
-	TRBV10-3	TRBJ1-6	TRBD1	CATAIKGGGYSPLHF	TGTGCCACCGCTATAAAAGGGGGCGGCTATTCACCCCTCCACTTT
once	TRBV6-5	TRBJ2-7	-	CASSLTSTRDYEQYF	TGTGCCAGCAGCTTAACTAGCACTCGGGACTACGAGCAGTACTTC
-	TRBV27	TRBJ1-2	-	CASRDDNPSYGYTF	TGTGCCAGCAGAGACGACAACCCCAGCTATGGCTACACCTTC
-	TRBV27	TRBJ2-2	TRBD2	CASLPLLREDTGELFF	TGTGCCAGCCTTCCCTTACTCCGGGAGGACACCGGGGAGCTGTTTTTT